The sequence of this T cell receptor (beta chain) was determined in a study of shared clonotypes between healthy human individuals. Study observations and caveats: Clonotypes that were shared across four donors made up around 5% of naive CD4 clonotypes.

The repertoire was sequenced with immunoSEQ multiplex PCR; TCRdb's copy has only in-frame clones and lacks some. Of around 1.1 million clones in the sample, approximately 77% were seen once. As concerns this clone: What it binds is unknown.

In germline, CDR1 is MNHEY, CDR2 SMNVEV (reference sequence). V lost 1 base, J lost 1 base, and 16 bases lay in between. This CDR3 region has 17 residues. This chain connects TRBV27 to TRBJ1-2, with D maybe TRBD1 (6 bases). The sequence came from a man younger than 30 in good health. Some clones in this sample may be carry-over from other donors' samples. Sequenced input: memory CD4+ T cells from PBMCs. The subset: CD45RA-negative fraction. DNA of the CDR3: TGTGCCAGCAGTTTATACCCCGGACAGAACGATAACTATGGCTACACCTTC. Its protein is CASSLYPGQNDNYGYTF.